One and the same sample provided the 12 T cell receptor beta chains below, sequenced in a study of shared clonotypes between healthy human individuals. Clones were sequenced by immunoSEQ multiplex PCR, and TCRdb holds only the in-frame ones, with some missing. This sample has over 1.4 million clones, with roughly 96% found just once. The sequencing sample was made of naive CD4+ T cells sorted from blood. The subset is: CD45RA+ positively selected. These receptor sequences come from a man between 25 and 39 years old in good health.

The chain combines TRBV5-4 with TRBJ1-2, with 9 bases that match TRBD1. The trim removed 5 bases at V and 5 bases at J, leaving 10 bases unmatched. This CDR3 has 15 residues. Looked up from germline, CDR1 is SGHNT and CDR2 is YYREEE (reference sequence). This CDR3 is CASRPWTGEGYGYTF. The DNA of the CDR3 is TGTGCCAGCAGACCGTGGACAGGGGAGGGGTATGGCTACACCTTC. The complete variable domain, with remaining parts taken from reference TRBV5-4 and TRBJ1-2, reads ETGVTQSPTHLIKTRGQQVTLRCSSQSGHNTVSWYQQALGQGPQFIFQYYREEENGRGNFPPRFSGLQFPNYSSELNVNALELDDSALYLCASRPWTGEGYGYTFGSGTRLTVV.

Worth noting for this clone: Other nucleotide sequences from this sample produce the same CDR3. This rearrangement joins TRBV6-5 to TRBJ2-2, with D possibly matching TRBD1 (6 bases). From germline, CDR1 is MNHEY and CDR2 SVGAGI. Deletions cut 0 bases from V and 2 bases from J, with 10 bases between. This CDR3 is 16 amino acids long. The CDR3 reads CASSYSGTTNTGELFF. The CDR3 nucleotides read TGTGCCAGCAGTTACTCCGGGACAACCAACACCGGGGAGCTGTTTTTT.

The rearrangement joins TRBV5-4 to TRBJ1-4; TRBD1 aligns across 9 bases. The CDR3 extends over 15 amino acids. V lost 0 bases and J lost 6; bases outside the gene matches: 3. Per the germline V gene, CDR1 is SGHNT and CDR2 is YYREEE (reference sequence). CDR3 in amino acids: CASSLAGTGHEKLFF. The CDR3 coding sequence is TGTGCCAGCAGCTTGGCCGGGACAGGGCATGAAAAACTGTTTTTT.

The chain joins TRBV10-3 to TRBJ2-2; 8 positions agree with TRBD2. Germline V CDR1 and CDR2: ENHRY, SYGVKD. This CDR3 has 14 amino acids. The trim removed 10 bases at V and 6 bases at J, leaving 10 bases unmatched. CDR3 region: CATRPSGSAGELFF. CDR3 DNA sequence: TGTGCCACCCGACCTAGCGGGTCGGCCGGGGAGCTGTTTTTT.

The chain employs TRBV5-4 and TRBJ2-5; D is perhaps TRBD2 (7 bases). The germline CDR1 and CDR2 sequences are SGHNT and YYREEE (reference sequence). This CDR3 is 15 amino acids long. Trimming removed 1 base from V and 4 bases from J, with 14 bases in between. The DNA for the CDR3 is TGTGCCAGCAGCTTGACACTTAGGGGGGGAGAGACCCAGTACTTC. Protein product: CASSLTLRGGETQYF.

This chain connects TRBV4-1 to TRBJ2-3; perhaps TRBD2 as D (5 bases). Germline V gives CDR1 MGHRA, CDR2 YSYEKL. The V end was cut by 0 bases, the J end by 9 bases, with 19 bases between. This CDR3 contains 16 residues. The CDR3 is CASSQDLGFWGDTQYF. The CDR3 DNA sequence: TGCGCCAGCAGCCAAGATCTTGGGTTCTGGGGAGACACGCAGTATTTT.

In this sample, this clone turned up once. The rearrangement uses TRBV27 and TRBJ2-5; 11 bases map to TRBD1. The germline gives CDR1 MNHEY, CDR2 SMNVEV (reference sequence). This CDR3 contains 17 residues. J was trimmed by 5 bases and V by 5 bases; bases with no gene match: 13. The chain's CDR3 is CASSTRRTGGAWETQYF. In nucleotides, the CDR3 is TGTGCCAGCAGTACCCGGCGGACAGGGGGCGCTTGGGAGACCCAGTACTTC.

The V gene is TRBV13, the J gene TRBJ2-7; possible D gene TRBD1, 5 bases. This CDR3 is 15 amino acids long. Trimming stripped 5 bases from V and 6 bases from J, with 20 bases between. The V gene's germline CDR1 is PRHDT and CDR2 FYEKMQ (reference sequence). CDR3 sequence: CASSPPLGGRVEQYF. DNA of the CDR3: TGTGCCAGCAGCCCTCCCCTTGGTGGCAGGGTCGAGCAGTACTTC.

The chain uses TRBV7-2 and TRBJ1-1; D is unresolved. CDR3 length equals 12 residues. The V gene's germline CDR1 is SGHTA and CDR2 FQGNSA. With 5 bases removed from V and 1 base from J, the gap between germline ends came to 5 bases. The CDR3 loop is CASSPKNTEAFF. CDR3 in DNA: TGTGCCAGCAGCCCTAAGAACACTGAAGCTTTCTTT.

V is TRBV7-6 and J is TRBJ2-3; D gene uncertain. V lost 5 bases, J lost 8 bases, and 11 bases lay in between. This CDR3 is built from 12 residues. In germline, CDR1 is SGHVS, CDR2 FNYEAQ. CDR3: CASSPVFGTQYF. CDR3 DNA sequence: TGTGCCAGCAGCCCCGTTTTTGGTACGCAGTATTTT.

This chain joins TRBV27 and TRBJ2-7; 11 bases are shared with TRBD2. After removal of 1 base from V and 8 bases from J, the junction contained 7 bases not matched to a gene. The CDR3 covers 15 residues. Germline lookup yields CDR1 MNHEY and CDR2 SMNVEV (reference sequence). The CDR3 DNA is TGTGCCAGCAGTTTATTGATAGCGGGAGGGCCGAAGCAGTACTTC. Encoded protein: CASSLLIAGGPKQYF.

The rearrangement links TRBV2 to TRBJ2-7, with D possibly being TRBD1 or TRBD2 (5 bases each). Germline CDR1 and CDR2: SNHLY and FYNNEI. CDR3 length: 14 amino acids. V lost 4 bases to trimming and J lost 1 base, with 11 bases between them. CDR3 in DNA: TGTGCCAGCAGTGGGGGGAAGGTGTCCTACGAGCAGTACTTC. It specifies CASSGGKVSYEQYF.